This T cell receptor beta chain was sequenced in a study of Graves' ophthalmopathy and Graves' hyperthyroidism. The CDR3 covers 15 residues. The germline gives CDR1 WNHNN, CDR2 SYGVQD (reference sequence). V lost 2 bases and J lost 4, with 14 bases in between. In its sample, this clonotype was seen many times. Its target is unknown. General study points: Using a 13-signature model, the authors split ophthalmopathy from stable hyperthyroidism, with 85% to 90% sensitivity and approximately 80% specificity.

RNA served as the template for amplifying TCR beta CDR3 regions. HTBI primers were employed in first-round RT-PCR, then a second-round multiplex PCR followed. TCRdb re-analysed the multiplex PCR reads in MiXCR, keeping a single row per CDR3 protein. The sample yields hundreds of thousands of distinct CDR3 sequences, about 20% seen once. This clonotype was obtained from a woman under 30 with stable Graves' hyperthyroidism. Some clones in this sample may be carry-over from other donors' samples. This rearrangement joins TRBV10-1 to TRBJ1-1; D remains ambiguous. The sequenced material came from peripheral blood. In DNA form, the CDR3 reads TGCGCCAGCAGTGAGAACCCCAGGTACGGCACTGAAGCTTTCTTT. Its protein product is CASSENPRYGTEAFF.